These 13 T cell receptor beta chains were all obtained from the same sample, sequenced in a study of naive and memory T cell subsets. An equimolar mix of two oligonucleotides served as the beta constant-region primer for TRBC1 and TRBC2. TCRdb passed the UMI-ligation and nested PCR reads through MiXCR, listing each CDR3 protein once. The repertoire holds around 90,000 distinct CDR3 sequences, approximately 6.5% seen once, with 1.6% in the top ten. What was sequenced was central memory CD4+ T cells from blood. The source is a human donor in good health.

This clonotype has ten or more counts. This chain uses TRBV24-1 with TRBJ2-3; 7 nucleotides match TRBD1. CDR3 size: 14 residues. Losses at the gene ends were 7 bases for V and 6 bases for J; bases not matched to a gene: 9. The germline CDR1 and CDR2 sequences are KGHDR and SFDVKD. The DNA of the CDR3 is TGTGCCACCAGGCCCAGGGGGTCTTCGGATACGCAGTATTTT. Translated, it gives CATRPRGSSDTQYF.

This clonotype was counted only a few times. This chain joins TRBV28 and TRBJ2-5; D might be TRBD1 (6 bases). CDR1 is MDHEN and CDR2 is SYDVKM in the germline V gene. Trimming took off 8 bases at V and 2 bases at J, with 15 bases between the two ends. The CDR3 runs 14 residues. CDR3 in amino acids: CASGRPRGQETQYF. In DNA, the CDR3 is TGTGCCAGCGGTAGACCGAGGGGGCAAGAGACCCAGTACTTC. The full variable domain, with the rest looked up from reference TRBV28 and TRBJ2-5, is DVKVTQSSRYLVKRTGEKVFLECVQDMDHENMFWYRQDPGLGLRLIYFSYDVKMKEKGDIPEGYSVSREKKERFSLILESASTNQTSMYLCASGRPRGQETQYFGPGTRLLVL.

This clonotype was counted ten times or more. This sequence joins TRBV28 and TRBJ2-7, with TRBD1 as a possible D gene (5 bases). In germline, CDR1 is MDHEN, CDR2 SYDVKM. This CDR3 is 14 amino acids long. Trimming removed 8 bases at V and 0 bases at J, with 14 bases between. CDR3: CASGAGLLSYEQYF. CDR3 in DNA: TGTGCCAGCGGGGCCGGGTTGCTCTCCTACGAGCAGTACTTC. Variable domain in full (rest from reference TRBV28 and TRBJ2-7): DVKVTQSSRYLVKRTGEKVFLECVQDMDHENMFWYRQDPGLGLRLIYFSYDVKMKEKGDIPEGYSVSREKKERFSLILESASTNQTSMYLCASGAGLLSYEQYFGPGTRLTVT.

This clonotype was detected many times. This chain uses TRBV7-2 with TRBJ1-3; D not resolved. Germline loops: CDR1 SGHTA, CDR2 FQGNSA. The ends were cut back, 5 bases at V and 3 bases at J, with 5 bases in the middle. The CDR3 extends over 12 amino acids. This chain's CDR3 is CASSRDGNTIYF. The DNA of the CDR3 is TGTGCCAGCAGCCGAGATGGAAACACCATATATTTT.

This clonotype was seen repeatedly, ten times or more. The chain carries TRBV7-9 and TRBJ1-1; no firm D call. Germline V gene lookup returns CDR1 SEHNR and CDR2 FQNEAQ (reference sequence). The CDR3 has 13 residues. Trimming removed 10 bases at V and 1 base at J, with 13 bases between. The CDR3 loop reads CATIGPGNTEAFF. CDR3 nucleotide sequence: TGTGCCACTATCGGTCCGGGGAACACTGAAGCTTTCTTT.

This clonotype was detected many times. The chain joins TRBV9 to TRBJ1-2, with D tentatively TRBD1 (5 bases). The CDR3 is made up of 15 amino acids. CDR1 and CDR2 (germline): SGDLS, YYNGEE. Trimming left V 5 bases short and J 2 bases short, with 16 bases between. The CDR3 sequence is CASRGDPTGNYGYTF. CDR3 in DNA: TGTGCCAGCAGGGGGGATCCAACAGGCAACTATGGCTACACCTTC. Supplemented by reference TRBV9 and TRBJ1-2, the full variable domain reads DSGVTQTPKHLITATGQRVTLRCSPRSGDLSVYWYQQSLDQGLQFLIQYYNGEERAKGNILERFSAQQFPDLHSELNLSSLELGDSALYFCASRGDPTGNYGYTFGSGTRLTVV.

This clonotype has only a few counts. The J gene is TRBJ2-4, the V gene TRBV28; D might be TRBD2 (6 bases). Germline lookup yields CDR1 MDHEN and CDR2 SYDVKM. V shed 10 bases and J shed 0 bases, with 22 bases lying between them. CDR3 size: 17 residues. CDR3 protein: CATTGGGIPIAKNIQYF. The CDR3 DNA sequence: TGTGCCACCACAGGCGGCGGGATCCCCATAGCCAAAAACATTCAGTACTTC.

This clonotype was counted many times. The CDR3 DNA reads as TGTGCCAGCAGCACGGGACAGGGGAATGAGCAGTACTTC. Its translation: CASSTGQGNEQYF. The chain employs TRBV7-7 and TRBJ2-7; 10 bases fit TRBD1. The CDR3 loop spans 13 amino acids. J lost 7 bases, V lost 5 bases, and 5 bases had no gene match. Looked up from germline, CDR1 is SSHAT and CDR2 is FNYEAQ (reference sequence).

This clonotype has at least ten counts. The chain uses TRBV28 and TRBJ1-1; weak D call: TRBD1 (6 bases). Germline loops: CDR1 MDHEN, CDR2 SYDVKM. Trimming took off 5 bases at V and 6 bases at J, with 31 bases between the two ends. The CDR3 extends over 19 amino acids. This CDR3 is CASSGPQGFFRPSRPEAFF. DNA of the CDR3: TGTGCCAGCAGTGGTCCGCAGGGGTTCTTTCGTCCTTCGAGGCCTGAAGCTTTCTTT. The full variable domain, with the rest looked up from reference TRBV28 and TRBJ1-1, is DVKVTQSSRYLVKRTGEKVFLECVQDMDHENMFWYRQDPGLGLRLIYFSYDVKMKEKGDIPEGYSVSREKKERFSLILESASTNQTSMYLCASSGPQGFFRPSRPEAFFGQGTRLTVV.

This clonotype came up once. The chain carries TRBV9 and TRBJ2-3; D not resolved. Between the trimmed V and J ends, which lost 2 bases and 4 bases, there was a span of 5 bases. The CDR3 covers 12 residues. Germline CDR1 is SGDLS and CDR2 is YYNGEE. The CDR3 is CASSVSADTQYF. The CDR3 region has the DNA TGTGCCAGCAGCGTGAGTGCAGATACGCAGTATTTT.

This chain connects TRBV6-1 to TRBJ1-1, with TRBD1 identical over 11 bases. The ends lost 4 bases at V and 4 bases at J; junction bases unmatched: 20. Germline assignment: CDR1 MNHNS and CDR2 SASEGT. This CDR3 has 20 amino acids. The CDR3 region has the DNA TGTGCCAGCAGTGGCCGGGGGAGGGCCGGGACAGGGGGTTATGGCACTGAAGCTTTCTTT. This translates into CASSGRGRAGTGGYGTEAFF.

The sample holds a few counts of this clonotype. V and J are TRBV12-3 or TRBV12-4 and TRBJ2-2, with D tentatively TRBD2 (7 bases). The CDR3 has 16 amino acids. The V and J ends lost 2 bases and 2 bases respectively, with 12 bases between them. In DNA, the CDR3 is TGTGCCAGCAGTTTAAGGCGGGGGCCTAACACCGGGGAGCTGTTTTTT. This sequence encodes CASSLRRGPNTGELFF.

This clonotype was seen more than once but under ten times. The chain recombines TRBV12-3 or TRBV12-4 with TRBJ1-2, with 9 bases lining up with TRBD1. This CDR3 is built from 15 residues. V dropped 6 bases and J dropped 8; count of bases not matched to a gene: 13. CDR3 in DNA: TGTGCCAGCAGCTATACAGAGACAGGGGGAAAAGGCTACACCTTC. This translates into CASSYTETGGKGYTF.